A single sample gave rise to the 14 T cell receptor beta chains below, sequenced in a study of blood T cell repertoires in COVID-19 (TCRdb year 2020). Library prep was done by the immunoSEQ multiplex PCR assay. The table was pulled from immuneACCESS by TCRdb, which kept in-frame rearrangements only. Such tables lose some clones; where checked, under half of the loss comes from unresolved V genes, and the rest has no known cause. This sample lists roughly 410,000 clones; about 88% were detected once. Roughly 1.4% of the sample comes from the top ten. Sequenced sample: peripheral blood. These receptors were obtained from a woman in her forties with COVID-19, enrolled during active disease.

This chain uses TRBV19 with TRBJ1-2; D remains unclear. The CDR3 loop spans 13 amino acids. V lost 8 bases, J lost 4 bases, and 14 bases lay in between. Germline V gene sequence: CDR1 LNHDA, CDR2 SQIVND (reference sequence). As DNA, the CDR3 is TGTGCCAGTCTCCTGCAGGATGGCTATGGCTACACCTTC. Protein sequence: CASLLQDGYGYTF.

To note about this clone: Sequence at one end of the junction differs from germline and may be a read error. This chain connects TRBV7-7 to TRBJ2-1; D may be TRBD1 (5 bases). Germline CDR1 is SSHAT and CDR2 is FNYEAQ (reference sequence). This CDR3 has 14 residues. The CDR3 nucleotides read TGTGCTAGCAGCTTAGGGGCTGGCGACAATGAGCAGTTCTTC. It yields the protein CASSLGAGDNEQFF.

V usage is TRBV7-8 and J usage is TRBJ1-2, with TRBD1 matching 8 bases. CDR1 and CDR2 from the germline V gene are SGHVS and FQNEAQ. J lost 3 bases, V lost 5 bases, and 8 bases had no gene match. The CDR3 is 15 amino acids. CDR3 loop: CASSINRGNHYGYTF. The CDR3 DNA sequence: TGTGCCAGCAGCATTAACAGGGGGAATCACTATGGCTACACCTTC.

The rearrangement links TRBV12-5 to TRBJ1-2; maybe TRBD1 (5 bases). The V gene's germline CDR1 is LGHNT and CDR2 FRNRAP. The V and J ends lost 9 bases and 6 bases respectively, with 17 bases between them. The CDR3 is 13 residues long. Here the CDR3 DNA reads TGTGCTAGCAGAATTCGGGGGGGGAATGGCTACACCTTC. It translates to CASRIRGGNGYTF.

DNA of the CDR3: TGTGCCAGCAGCTCGCCGGGACACCGGACCTACGAGCAGTACTTC. This translates into CASSSPGHRTYEQYF. The chain employs TRBV7-2 and TRBJ2-7, with D possibly matching TRBD1 (6 bases). CDR1 and CDR2 from the germline V gene are SGHTA and FQGNSA. V lost 4 bases to trimming and J lost 2 bases, with 15 bases between them. The CDR3 sequence is 15 residues long.

This clone was observed a few times. The rearrangement joins TRBV18 to TRBJ1-2, with 12 nucleotides matching TRBD1. After removal of 1 base from V and 3 bases from J, the junction contained 21 bases not matched to a gene. CDR1 KGHSH and CDR2 LQKENI come from the germline V gene. CDR3 length equals 22 residues. CDR3 amino acids: CASSPRTSTGTGGASMHYGYTF. DNA for the CDR3: TGTGCCAGCTCACCACGTACCAGCACCGGGACAGGGGGCGCCTCCATGCACTATGGCTACACCTTC.

The J gene is TRBJ2-7, the V gene TRBV14; D remains ambiguous. V was trimmed by 0 bases and J by 2 bases, leaving 11 bases between them. CDR3 size: 15 residues. Germline loops: CDR1 SGHDN, CDR2 FVKESK. The CDR3 nucleotides are TGTGCCAGCAGCCAAGATCCGGCGACTGCCTACGAGCAGTACTTC. Its translation is CASSQDPATAYEQYF.

The chain links TRBV29-1 to TRBJ1-1, with 9 nucleotides matching TRBD1. Germline CDR1 reads SQVTM; CDR2 reads ANQGSEA. The CDR3 has 14 amino acids. J lost 0 bases, V lost 8 bases, and 7 bases had no gene match. DNA of the CDR3: TGCAGCTATTTCGGACAGGGGATGAACACTGAAGCTTTCTTT. Translated, it gives CSYFGQGMNTEAFF. The whole variable domain, filled in from reference TRBV29-1 and TRBJ1-1, reads SAVISQKPSRDICQRGTSLTIQCQVDSQVTMMFWYRQQPGQSLTLIATANQGSEATYESGFVIDKFPISRPNLTFSTLTVSNMSPEDSSIYLCSYFGQGMNTEAFFGQGTRLTVV.

V usage is TRBV11-2 and J usage is TRBJ1-5; 11 bases line up with TRBD1. CDR3 length: 18 residues. After removal of 0 bases from V and 0 bases from J, the junction contained 4 bases not matched to a gene. Germline lookup yields CDR1 SGHAT and CDR2 FQNNGV. CDR3 in DNA: TGTGCCAGCAGCTTAGATTCAGGGACAGGGGGTAGCAATCAGCCCCAGCATTTT. Amino acids: CASSLDSGTGGSNQPQHF.

The chain combines TRBV27 with TRBJ2-7, with 11 bases aligning to TRBD2. V shed 3 bases and J 13 bases; nucleotides not matched to a gene: 8. Germline CDR1 is MNHEY and CDR2 is SMNVEV (reference sequence). CDR3 size: 13 residues. The CDR3 DNA sequence: TGTGCCAGCAGTTTCTCGGGACTAGCGGAACCTTACTTC. Translated, it gives CASSFSGLAEPYF.

The CDR3 protein is CASSLRTSGTTFNEQFF. DNA for the CDR3: TGTGCCAGCAGTTTACGGACTAGCGGGACTACTTTCAATGAGCAGTTCTTC. This sequence joins TRBV6-2 or TRBV6-3 and TRBJ2-1, with 12 bases matching TRBD2. The CDR3 runs to 17 residues. Trimming cost V 4 bases and J 6 bases; bases outside gene matches: 10. Germline lookup yields CDR1 MNHEY and CDR2 SVGEGT.

The chain joins TRBV2 to TRBJ1-1; D may be TRBD1 (6 bases). This CDR3 region has 13 residues. V dropped 5 bases and J dropped 5 bases, with 12 bases sitting between them. The germline V gene encodes CDR1 SNHLY and CDR2 FYNNEI. In DNA form, the CDR3 reads TGTGCCAGCAGTACAGGGTGGGGTACTGAAGCTTTCTTT. This encodes CASSTGWGTEAFF.

This chain joins TRBV29-1 and TRBJ1-5, with a weak D call TRBD1 (6 bases). CDR1 and CDR2 (germline): SQVTM, ANQGSEA. CDR3 size: 13 residues. V was clipped by 5 bases and J by 7 bases, with 15 bases between them. CDR3 sequence (DNA): TGCAGCGTTTGGCAGGGGTCCGGGCAGCCCCAGCATTTT. This translates into CSVWQGSGQPQHF.

The rearrangement joins TRBV19 to TRBJ1-2; maybe TRBD1 (6 bases). The V gene lost 6 bases and the J gene lost 6 bases, with 17 bases spanning the gap. Looked up from germline, CDR1 is LNHDA and CDR2 is SQIVND (reference sequence). The CDR3 runs 14 residues. The CDR3 bases are TGTGCCAGTAGCGGACAGCCTCTATTCCATGGCTACACCTTC. It encodes CASSGQPLFHGYTF.